Given below is one T cell receptor beta chain in context. What it recognizes is unknown. The germline gives CDR1 SEHNR, CDR2 FQNEAQ (reference sequence). Trimming stripped 5 bases from V and 4 bases from J, with 8 bases between. CDR3 length: 12 amino acids. The sample is drawn from a study of T-cell memory formation after mild COVID-19. Study background: TCR clusters were mostly confined to one donor each.

The study, taken as a whole, reports: CM and EM subsets held most contracting CD4+ clones; EMRA held CD8+ ones.

5'RACE, which relied on constant-segment primers, yielded TCR alpha and TCR beta cDNA libraries carrying sample barcodes and UMIs. TCRdb recomputed calls from the 5' RACE reads with MiXCR, one row per CDR3 protein. Of about 410,000 distinct CDR3 sequences detected, approximately 18% appear once; the ten largest clones hold 20% to 25%. Sequencing was done on a sample of PBMCs or a T cell subset sorted from them (not recorded which). The chain is built from TRBV7-9 and TRBJ1-1; D is uncertain. The receptor was derived from a man aged 18 to 35 who had mild COVID-19 (a few samples of this study predate the infection). Cell type and time point are not known. The DNA of the CDR3 is TGTGCCAGCAGCCCCGGAGTCACTGAAGCTTTCTTT. Residues: CASSPGVTEAFF.